The rows below give T cell receptor beta chains drawn from one sample of a study of T cell repertoires in aging, cancer and after chemotherapy. MiXCR, run by TCRdb on the multiplex PCR reads, gives a single entry per CDR3 protein. The table records fewer than 500 distinct CDR3 sequences, under 40% of them present only once. Sequenced material: blood. Source of these receptors: a human donor with a solid tumor. The CDR3 runs from the conserved cysteine through the conserved F or W. The order of the fields is clone size, V gene, J gene, D gene, CDR3 protein, CDR3 DNA. A D gene is named only where the DNA matches it firmly. Clone size is given for some rows only: seen once, a few or many times, or a class if the clone is expanded.

size: large; V: TRBV19; J: TRBJ2-7; D: TRBD1; CDR3: CASSTTGASTYEQYF; DNA: TGTGCCAGTAGTACTACAGGGGCTTCTACCTACGAGCAGTACTTC
size: NA; V: TRBV6-1; J: TRBJ1-1; D: NA; CDR3: CASSPKRQEEAFF; DNA: TGTGCCAGCAGTCCCAAACGACAGGAAGAAGCTTTCTTT
size: NA; V: TRBV27; J: TRBJ2-5; D: NA; CDR3: CAGSLYGAVGETQYF; DNA: TGTGCCGGCAGTTTATATGGGGCGGTTGGGGAGACCCAGTACTTC
size: large; V: TRBV7-2; J: TRBJ2-3; D: TRBD2; CDR3: CASSFREGTDTQYF; DNA: TGTGCCAGCAGCTTCCGGGAGGGCACAGATACGCAGTATTTT
size: NA; V: TRBV29-1; J: TRBJ2-7; D: NA; CDR3: CSVRGQLYEQYF; DNA: TGCAGCGTCAGAGGGCAGCTCTACGAGCAGTACTTC
size: large; V: TRBV6-5; J: TRBJ2-2; D: NA; CDR3: CASSYETVLTGELFF; DNA: TGTGCCAGCAGTTACGAGACAGTATTAACCGGGGAGCTGTTTTTT
size: NA; V: TRBV7-2; J: TRBJ2-7; D: NA; CDR3: CASSPTLDPEREQYF; DNA: TGTGCCAGCAGCCCCACCCTAGACCCCGAAAGGGAGCAGTACTTC
size: NA; V: TRBV6-5; J: TRBJ2-2; D: TRBD1; CDR3: CASTSGAGGSRNTGELFF; DNA: TGTGCCAGCACCTCAGGCGCAGGGGGTAGTAGGAACACCGGGGAGCTGTTTTTT
size: NA; V: TRBV12-3/TRBV12-4; J: TRBJ2-2; D: TRBD1; CDR3: CASSSPPGQGGTGELFF; DNA: TGTGCCAGCAGTTCCCCCCCGGGACAGGGTGGTACCGGGGAGCTGTTTTTT
size: few; V: TRBV7-2; J: TRBJ1-1; D: NA; CDR3: CASSFGWGRNTEAFF; DNA: TGTGCCAGCAGCTTTGGGTGGGGCCGGAACACTGAAGCTTTCTTT
size: large; V: TRBV6-5; J: TRBJ1-6; D: NA; CDR3: CASSYHRSSYNSPLHF; DNA: TGTGCCAGCAGTTACCACAGAAGCTCCTATAATTCACCCCTCCACTTT
size: NA; V: TRBV5-1; J: TRBJ1-1; D: TRBD1; CDR3: CASTKTGGLSDTEAFF; DNA: TGCGCCAGCACTAAGACAGGGGGCTTGTCGGACACTGAAGCTTTCTTT
size: NA; V: TRBV5-1; J: TRBJ2-7; D: NA; CDR3: CASSLAGLGPLEQYF; DNA: TGCGCCAGCAGCTTGGCGGGACTGGGCCCTTTGGAGCAGTACTTC
size: NA; V: TRBV19; J: TRBJ1-4; D: NA; CDR3: CASMPLGGNEKLFF; DNA: TGTGCCAGTATGCCCTTGGGAGGTAATGAAAAACTGTTTTTT